This T cell receptor beta chain emerged from a study of blood T cell repertoires in COVID-19. The assay was immunoSEQ multiplex PCR, and TCRdb's table has in-frame clones only and misses some. Here the sample spans approximately 90,000 clones, 60% to 85% being singletons. This clone was counted a few times. CDR3 length: 16 amino acids. Germline V gene sequence: CDR1 SGHDN, CDR2 FVKESK. Unmatched junction bases numbered 11, after V lost 4 bases and J lost 9 bases. This TCR was recovered from a human donor in a cohort sampled during active COVID-19. The V gene is TRBV14, the J gene TRBJ2-1, with 11 nucleotides matching TRBD2. Sequenced sample: peripheral blood. The CDR3 spells CASSPDPSGRFSEQFF. CDR3 nucleotides: TGTGCCAGCAGCCCAGACCCTAGCGGGAGGTTCAGTGAGCAGTTCTTC. Drawing the rest from reference TRBV14 and TRBJ2-1, the complete variable domain is EAGVTQFPSHSVIEKGQTVTLRCDPISGHDNLYWYRRVMGKEIKFLLHFVKESKQDESGMPNNRFLAERTGGTYSTLKVQPAELEDSGVYFCASSPDPSGRFSEQFFGPGTRLTVL.